The 5 T cell receptor beta chains given below trace back to one sample, sequenced in a study of cytomegalovirus exposure and HLA in healthy donors. PCR employed 60 Vbeta and 13 Jbeta primers. Generated by immunoSEQ multiplex PCR, the TCRdb table keeps only in-frame clones and is missing some. The sample lists some 130,000 clones, roughly three quarters seen once, with about 3.1% in the top ten. Sequences were obtained from PBMCs. The receptors were gathered from a man aged 40-50 years in good health and CMV-seronegative.

This clone was seen once. The genes are TRBV19 and TRBJ2-2; no clear D. The CDR3 is 12 residues long. Deletions cut 4 bases from V and 6 bases from J, with 6 bases between. CDR1 and CDR2 from the germline V gene are LNHDA and SQIVND (reference sequence). The CDR3 sequence is CASSTRPGELFF. For the CDR3, the DNA is TGTGCCAGTAGTACGCGCCCCGGGGAGCTGTTTTTT.

CDR3 loop: CASRSGTGGQLFF. The CDR3 coding sequence is TGTGCCAGCAGATCCGGGACAGGGGGACAGCTGTTTTTT. The chain links TRBV6-5 to TRBJ1-4; 11 bases match TRBD1. The CDR3 runs to 13 residues. J gave up 14 bases and V 6 bases, and 8 bases lay outside the gene matches. CDR1 is MNHEY, CDR2 SVGAGI, per germline.

This sequence joins TRBV2 and TRBJ2-5; D unresolved. The J call may be mistaken, given a closer DNA end match to TRBJ2-7. This CDR3 has 11 amino acids. Germline V gives CDR1 SNHLY, CDR2 FYNNEI. CDR3 amino acids: CASSEGYEQYF. The DNA for the CDR3 is TGTGCCAGCAGTGAGGGCTACGAGCAGTACTTC.

The chain has TRBV27 and TRBJ2-3, with 12 bases matching TRBD2. V trimming: 6 bases; J trimming: 4 bases; junction bases outside the gene matches: 8. Germline V lookup: CDR1 MNHEY, CDR2 SMNVEV (reference sequence). The CDR3 sequence is 16 residues long. The CDR3 sequence: CASSRTSGGTADTQYF. The CDR3 DNA is TGTGCCAGCAGCCGAACTAGCGGGGGGACCGCAGATACGCAGTATTTT.

The chain recombines TRBV7-2 with TRBJ2-3; the D gene is possibly TRBD2 (6 bases). Per germline, CDR1 SGHTA and CDR2 FQGNSA. With 5 bases removed from V and 5 bases from J, the gap between germline ends came to 14 bases. The length of the CDR3 is 14 residues. The CDR3 DNA follows: TGTGCCAGCAGCAGCCGGAACGGGGGAGATACGCAGTATTTT. Residues: CASSSRNGGDTQYF.